A single sample is the source of the 24 T cell receptor beta chains below, sequenced in a study of cytomegalovirus exposure and HLA in healthy donors. PCR amplification relied on 60 Vbeta primers (plus 13 Jbeta primers). TCRdb's copy holds only in-frame clones and misses some; the assay was immunoSEQ multiplex PCR. The sample has under 200,000 clones; about two thirds are singletons. The sequenced sample consisted of PBMCs. Source of these receptors: a woman aged 18-35 years in good health and CMV-seropositive.

The table lists this clone with a count of one. The chain employs TRBV28 and TRBJ1-1, with D perhaps TRBD1 (6 bases). This CDR3 spans 12 amino acids. Trimming took off 7 bases at V and 8 bases at J, with 14 bases between the two ends. Germline V gene data show CDR1 as MDHEN and CDR2 as SYDVKM. The CDR3 sequence: CASIGQSPEAFF. The CDR3, as DNA: TGTGCCAGCATCGGACAGTCGCCCGAAGCTTTCTTT.

The chain links TRBV19 to TRBJ1-5; maybe TRBD1 (6 bases). Deletions cut 9 bases from V and 4 bases from J, with 19 bases between. Germline values: CDR1 LNHDA, CDR2 SQIVND (reference sequence). The CDR3 is 15 residues long. The CDR3 sequence is CASRETGRGNQPQHF. CDR3 coding DNA: TGTGCCAGCCGAGAGACAGGCCGGGGAAATCAGCCCCAGCATTTT.

The chain carries TRBV14 and TRBJ2-1; 9 positions match TRBD1. Germline V CDR1 and CDR2: SGHDN, FVKESK. The ends lost 4 bases at V and 2 bases at J; junction bases unmatched: 3. The CDR3 has 15 residues. CDR3 bases: TGTGCCAGCAGCCGGACAGGGGAGGCCTACAATGAGCAGTTCTTC. It codes for CASSRTGEAYNEQFF.

This sequence joins TRBV11-3 and TRBJ2-3, with 14 positions matching TRBD2. Per the germline V gene, CDR1 is SGHNT and CDR2 is YENEEA. The CDR3 totals 18 residues. J was trimmed by 2 bases and V by 1 base; bases with no gene match: 5. The CDR3 spells CASSLVGLAGGHTDTQYF. CDR3 sequence (DNA): TGTGCCAGCAGCTTAGTAGGACTAGCGGGAGGACACACAGATACGCAGTATTTT. The whole variable domain, remainder taken from reference TRBV11-3 and TRBJ2-3, is EAGVVQSPRYKIIEKKQPVAFWCNPISGHNTLYWYLQNLGQGPELLIRYENEEAVDDSQLPKDRFSAERLKGVDSTLKIQPAELGDSAVYLCASSLVGLAGGHTDTQYFGPGTRLTVL.

The chain is built from TRBV2 and TRBJ1-5; 7 bases line up with TRBD1. The length of the CDR3 is 17 residues. V dropped 8 bases and J dropped 1; count of bases not matched to a gene: 14. The germline gives CDR1 SNHLY, CDR2 FYNNEI. The CDR3 loop reads CASRRLGGGLSNQPQHF. The DNA for the CDR3 is TGTGCCAGCCGCCGGTTAGGGGGCGGCTTGAGCAATCAGCCCCAGCATTTT.

The chain joins TRBV18 to TRBJ2-7, with D possibly TRBD1 on 5 matching bases. Germline lookup yields CDR1 KGHSH and CDR2 LQKENI. The V end lost 3 bases, the J end lost 1 base, and 7 bases lay between the germline ends. This CDR3 comprises 13 residues. The CDR3 sequence is CASSPDMSYEQYF. The CDR3, as DNA: TGTGCCAGCTCACCGGACATGTCCTACGAGCAGTACTTC.

The rearrangement uses TRBV27 and TRBJ1-4, with 7 bases identical to TRBD1. This CDR3 has 17 residues. V was pared by 6 bases and J by 3 bases, with 13 bases of the junction left unmatched. Germline assignment: CDR1 MNHEY and CDR2 SMNVEV (reference sequence). CDR3 DNA: TGTGCCAGCAGATTCACAGGGGTGCTAACGGCTAATGAAAAACTGTTTTTT. Its translation: CASRFTGVLTANEKLFF. Full variable domain (rest looked up from reference TRBV27 and TRBJ1-4): EAQVTQNPRYLITVTGKKLTVTCSQNMNHEYMSWYRQDPGLGLRQIYYSMNVEVTDKGDVPEGYKVSRKEKRNFPLILESPSPNQTSLYFCASRFTGVLTANEKLFFGSGTQLSVL.

The chain employs TRBV14 and TRBJ2-4; 7 bases map to TRBD1. Germline V gene sequence: CDR1 SGHDN, CDR2 FVKESK. With 5 bases clipped from V and 9 bases from J, the junction kept 7 bases outside the gene matches. The CDR3 has 13 amino acids. CDR3 in amino acids: CASSVHRGSIQYF. DNA of the CDR3: TGTGCCAGCAGCGTCCACAGGGGCAGCATTCAGTACTTC.

The chain combines TRBV18 with TRBJ1-5; D may be TRBD1 (5 bases). The CDR3 sequence is 16 residues long. The V and J ends lost 0 bases and 2 bases respectively, with 11 bases between them. Germline CDR1 KGHSH, CDR2 LQKENI. The CDR3 spells CASSPPGVVGNQPQHF. DNA for the CDR3: TGTGCCAGCTCACCACCAGGGGTAGTTGGCAATCAGCCCCAGCATTTT. Full variable domain (remainder filled in from reference TRBV18 and TRBJ1-5): NAGVMQNPRHLVRRRGQEARLRCSPMKGHSHVYWYRQLPEEGLKFMVYLQKENIIDESGMPKERFSAEFPKEGPSILRIQQVVRGDSAAYFCASSPPGVVGNQPQHFGDGTRLSIL.

V is TRBV15 and J is TRBJ2-1; 10 bases align to TRBD2. The CDR3 length is 16 residues. With 5 bases clipped from V and 5 bases from J, the junction kept 9 bases outside the gene matches. Germline V gene lookup returns CDR1 LNHNV and CDR2 YYDKDF (reference sequence). CDR3 sequence reads: CATSEGAGGPHNEQFF. The DNA for the CDR3 is TGTGCCACCAGCGAGGGAGCGGGGGGGCCTCACAATGAGCAGTTCTTC.

This clone was observed a few times. The chain combines TRBV5-6 with TRBJ2-5, with 8 bases matching TRBD1. This CDR3 contains 15 residues. Germline V gene sequence: CDR1 SGHDT, CDR2 YYEEEE. V lost 4 bases, J lost 4 bases, and 9 bases stayed unmatched. The CDR3 DNA reads TGTGCCAGCAGCCCGGGATGGACAGGGTCAGAGACCCAGTACTTC. The encoded protein is CASSPGWTGSETQYF.

The table lists this clone with a few counts. V gene TRBV5-4 combines with J gene TRBJ2-1, with 7 bases that match TRBD2. The CDR3 spans 15 residues. Germline V gene data show CDR1 as SGHNT and CDR2 as YYREEE (reference sequence). V lost 4 bases to trimming and J lost 2 bases; unmatched junction nucleotides: 6. The CDR3 DNA reads as TGTGCCAGCAGCGCGGGGAGCGGGGCCTACAATGAGCAGTTCTTC. It translates to CASSAGSGAYNEQFF.

As regards this clone: A read error may account for a junction end that differs from germline. This chain joins TRBV27 and TRBJ1-2; 8 bases map to TRBD1. Per the germline V gene, CDR1 is MNHEY and CDR2 is SMNVEV (reference sequence). The length of the CDR3 is 14 residues. In DNA form, the CDR3 reads TGTGCCAGCAGTCTATCAGGGGGCGCGGATGGCTACACCTTC. Translated: CASSLSGGADGYTF.

The chain joins TRBV4-2 to TRBJ2-2; TRBD1 matches 7 bases. The CDR3 is made up of 18 amino acids. V was clipped by 1 base and J by 5 bases; unmatched bases: 13. CDR1 LGHNA and CDR2 YNFKEQ come from the germline V gene. The CDR3 DNA follows: TGTGCCAGCAGCCAAGCTAGAGGGTTAAGGGGGCAGACCGGGGAGCTGTTTTTT. It encodes CASSQARGLRGQTGELFF.

This chain uses TRBV6-6 with TRBJ2-7; TRBD1 might be the D (6 bases). There are 14 residues in the CDR3. Trimming left V 7 bases short and J 7 bases short, with 20 bases between. In germline, CDR1 is MNHNY, CDR2 SVGAGI (reference sequence). CDR3 sequence reads: CASTQTGTLYEQYF. CDR3 bases: TGTGCCAGCACCCAAACCGGGACATTATATGAGCAGTACTTC.

This chain links TRBV28 with TRBJ2-1; 9 bases are shared with TRBD2. Germline CDR1 reads MDHEN; CDR2 reads SYDVKM. J gave up 6 bases and V 7 bases, and 4 bases lay outside the gene matches. The CDR3 is made up of 13 amino acids. This CDR3 is CASITSGFNEQFF. The CDR3 DNA follows: TGTGCCAGCATAACTAGCGGGTTCAATGAGCAGTTCTTC.

This clone was seen once. The V and J genes are TRBV29-1 and TRBJ1-1; D call uncertain. Germline CDR1 is SQVTM and CDR2 is ANQGSEA. The CDR3 is made up of 12 amino acids. This chain's CDR3 is CAPGAGWTEAFF. The CDR3 nucleotides are TGCGCCCCAGGAGCGGGGTGGACTGAAGCTTTCTTT.

The chain joins TRBV12-1 to TRBJ2-7; TRBD2, the table's D call, lacks a check against the DNA. TRBV12-1 is assigned pseudogene status. The CDR3 has 18 residues. The CDR3 sequence: CASSSLKGTCRVSYEQYF. DNA of the CDR3: TGTGCCAGCAGCTCGCTGAAAGGGACTTGTCGGGTATCCTACGAGCAGTACTTC.

The V gene is TRBV2, the J gene TRBJ2-7, with D perhaps matching TRBD1 (5 bases). CDR3 length: 13 residues. Germline CDR1 is SNHLY and CDR2 is FYNNEI. The V end was cut by 11 bases, the J end by 4 bases, with 18 bases between. CDR3: CAALGRALYEQYF. CDR3 sequence (DNA): TGTGCCGCGCTGGGCAGGGCCCTATACGAGCAGTACTTC.

The genes are TRBV27 and TRBJ2-7, with D perhaps matching TRBD1 (6 bases). V was trimmed by 4 bases and J by 6 bases, leaving 10 bases between them. Germline values: CDR1 MNHEY, CDR2 SMNVEV (reference sequence). This CDR3 comprises 12 residues. The DNA for the CDR3 is TGTGCCAGCAGTTCGCGAGGGGGCGAGCAGTACTTC. It yields the protein CASSSRGGEQYF.

The J gene is TRBJ1-1, the V gene TRBV9; 7 bases are a match to TRBD1. Looked up from germline, CDR1 is SGDLS and CDR2 is YYNGEE. The trim removed 4 bases at V and 2 bases at J, leaving 8 bases unmatched. The CDR3 extends over 15 amino acids. The DNA for the CDR3 is TGTGCCAGCAGCCCTCAAACAGGGGCCAACACTGAAGCTTTCTTT. Translating it yields CASSPQTGANTEAFF.

The chain is built from TRBV15 and TRBJ2-5; D is undetermined. Germline CDR1 LNHNV, CDR2 YYDKDF (reference sequence). The CDR3 has 15 residues. Trimming left V 1 base short and J 1 base short, with 10 bases between. The CDR3: CATSRGQSGQETQYF. CDR3 nucleotides: TGTGCCACCAGCAGAGGGCAGTCAGGCCAAGAGACCCAGTACTTC.

The rearrangement joins TRBV6-5 to TRBJ2-7, with 7 bases matching TRBD2. With V trimmed by 0 bases and J by 2 bases, 4 bases remained unmatched. The germline V gene encodes CDR1 MNHEY and CDR2 SVGAGI. The CDR3 contains 15 residues. The CDR3 region has the DNA TGTGCCAGCAGTTACTCGGCGGGAGACCCCTACGAGCAGTACTTC. It codes for CASSYSAGDPYEQYF.

The chain carries TRBV27 and TRBJ2-7; no clear D gene. Trimming cost V 6 bases and J 5 bases, with 11 bases left between them. The CDR3 has 12 residues. Germline V gives CDR1 MNHEY, CDR2 SMNVEV (reference sequence). DNA of the CDR3: TGTGCCAGCAGCCCCCCTCGGGACGAGCAGTACTTC. Its protein product is CASSPPRDEQYF.